This TCR beta chain was recorded in a study of cytomegalovirus exposure and HLA in healthy donors. Study conclusions and caveats: Among TCR beta chains, those listed as cytomegalovirus-associated numbered about 160. The tendency of first-cohort TCR clusters to co-occur in the roughly 110 validation repertoires was identified by a subsequent analysis.

This clone was seen only a few times. Its antigen is not known. This table comes from immunoSEQ multiplex PCR, and its TCRdb copy is limited to in-frame clones, with some not included. The sample holds fewer than 250,000 clones, 80% to 90% seen once. The sequencing input was PBMCs. This receptor was identified in a young man in good health and CMV-seronegative.

CDR3 coding DNA: TGCGCCAGCAGGGCCGGGACTCAGGGCGCCGGGGAGCTGTTTTTT. Translated, it gives CASRAGTQGAGELFF. The gene calls are TRBV4-1 and TRBJ2-2; tentatively, D is TRBD2 (6 bases). Looked up from germline, CDR1 is MGHRA and CDR2 is YSYEKL. The V gene lost 6 bases and the J gene lost 6 bases, with 17 bases spanning the gap. The CDR3 has 15 residues.